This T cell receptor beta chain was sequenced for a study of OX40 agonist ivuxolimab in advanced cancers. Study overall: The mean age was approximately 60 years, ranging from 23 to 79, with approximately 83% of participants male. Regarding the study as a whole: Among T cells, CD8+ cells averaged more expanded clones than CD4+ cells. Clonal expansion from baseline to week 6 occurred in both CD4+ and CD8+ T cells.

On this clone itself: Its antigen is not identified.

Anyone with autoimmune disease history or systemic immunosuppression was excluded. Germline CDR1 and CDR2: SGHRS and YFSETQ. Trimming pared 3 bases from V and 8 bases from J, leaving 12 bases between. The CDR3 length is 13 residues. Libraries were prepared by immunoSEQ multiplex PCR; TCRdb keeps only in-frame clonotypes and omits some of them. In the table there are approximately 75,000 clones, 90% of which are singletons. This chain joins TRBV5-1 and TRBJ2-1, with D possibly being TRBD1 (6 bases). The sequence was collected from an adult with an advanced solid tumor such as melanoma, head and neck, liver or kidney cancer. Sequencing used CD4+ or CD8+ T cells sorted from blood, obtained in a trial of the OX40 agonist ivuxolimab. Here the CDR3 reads CASSSQGSDEQFF. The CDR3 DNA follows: TGCGCCAGCAGCTCACAGGGTTCGGATGAGCAGTTCTTC.